What follows are 8 T cell receptor beta chains derived from one specimen sequenced in a study of cytomegalovirus exposure and HLA in healthy donors. Both 60 Vbeta primers and 13 Jbeta primers went into the PCR. Assay used: immunoSEQ multiplex PCR; TCRdb lists only in-frame clones, some missing. The data contain about 97,000 clones, around 82% of them singletons. The material sequenced was PBMCs. The source of these receptors is a man between 40 and 49 years old in good health and CMV-seropositive.

This sequence joins TRBV30 and TRBJ2-3; 8 bases agree with TRBD2. After removal of 0 bases from V and 5 bases from J, the junction contained 13 bases not matched to a gene. CDR1 GTSNPN and CDR2 SVGIG come from the germline V gene (reference sequence). This CDR3 has 17 amino acids. The CDR3 region is CAWSVLGGGFRGDTQYF. The DNA for the CDR3 is TGTGCCTGGAGTGTATTAGGCGGGGGGTTTCGCGGAGATACGCAGTATTTT.

V gene TRBV10-2 combines with J gene TRBJ2-7; 8 nucleotides agree with TRBD2. This CDR3 comprises 15 residues. The germline gives CDR1 WSHSY, CDR2 SAAADI. V was pared by 0 bases and J by 2 bases, with 3 bases of the junction left unmatched. CDR3 loop: CASSESVAGTYEQYF. The DNA of the CDR3 is TGCGCCAGCAGTGAGTCGGTAGCGGGAACCTACGAGCAGTACTTC.

V gene TRBV28 combines with J gene TRBJ1-2; 7 bases match TRBD1. The CDR3 has 15 residues. V lost 6 bases to trimming and J lost 5 bases; unmatched junction nucleotides: 12. The germline CDR1 and CDR2 sequences are MDHEN and SYDVKM. The CDR3 coding sequence is TGTGCCAGCAGGCTGCACTCGGTACAGGGGTATGGCTACACCTTC. Its protein is CASRLHSVQGYGYTF.

J is TRBJ2-7 and V is TRBV11-2; 7 bases fit TRBD1. The V gene end was trimmed by 5 bases and the J gene end by 5 bases; junction bases not matched to a gene: 12. The CDR3 is 15 amino acids. Germline V gives CDR1 SGHAT, CDR2 FQNNGV. The CDR3 loop reads CASSPDRVWVDEQYF. In nucleotides, the CDR3 is TGTGCCAGCAGCCCAGACAGGGTTTGGGTGGACGAGCAGTACTTC.

The CDR3 DNA sequence: TGTGCCAGCAGGACTTCCTCATACGAGCAGTACTTC. Residues: CASRTSSYEQYF. The chain combines TRBV28 with TRBJ2-7, with no clear D. V lost 6 bases and J lost 4, with 10 bases in between. The CDR3 contains 12 residues. Germline lookup yields CDR1 MDHEN and CDR2 SYDVKM.

The chain employs TRBV7-8 and TRBJ2-4, with 8 bases lining up with TRBD1. CDR3 length: 15 residues. Germline values: CDR1 SGHVS, CDR2 FQNEAQ. The V segment lost 6 bases and the J segment 1 base; nucleotides outside the gene matches: 5. CDR3 sequence (DNA): TGTGCCAGCAGAGACGGACAGGGTGCCAAAAACATTCAGTACTTC. This translates into CASRDGQGAKNIQYF.

This clone was detected only once. The rearrangement links TRBV6-1 to TRBJ1-3; D unclear. V was cut by 4 bases and J by 2 bases, with 9 bases left in between. The germline V gene has CDR1 MNHNS and CDR2 SASEGT. CDR3 size: 14 residues. DNA of the CDR3: TGTGCCAGCAGTGCAACAGCGGCTGGAAACACCATATATTTT. This translates into CASSATAAGNTIYF.

This chain links TRBV6-6 with TRBJ2-5; the match to TRBD2 covers 7 bases. TRBJ2-7 explains the end of the DNA better; the J call may be wrong. The CDR3 runs to 15 residues. Germline values: CDR1 MNHNY, CDR2 SVGAGI (reference sequence). The CDR3 DNA is TGTGCCAGCAGAGACCGGCGGGAGAGCTCCTACGAGCAGTACTTC. Protein sequence: CASRDRRESSYEQYF.